Below are 27 T cell receptor beta chains sequenced from a single sample in a study of blood T cell repertoires in COVID-19. The assay was immunoSEQ multiplex PCR, and TCRdb's table has in-frame clones only and misses some. The data contain around 290,000 clones, roughly 90% of them singletons. Sequencing was performed on PBMCs or T cells enriched from blood (not recorded which). These receptors all stem from a young woman who had recovered from COVID-19.

This sequence joins TRBV20-1 and TRBJ2-1; TRBD1 agrees at 7 bases. V lost 6 bases and J lost 9; bases outside the gene matches: 5. CDR3 length equals 11 residues. Germline V lookup: CDR1 DFQATT, CDR2 SNEGSKA (reference sequence). The CDR3: CSASDRAEQFF. The DNA for the CDR3 is TGCAGTGCCAGCGACAGGGCTGAGCAGTTCTTC.

V usage is TRBV28 and J usage is TRBJ2-7, with D possibly being TRBD1 (5 bases). CDR3 length: 16 amino acids. Germline V gene sequence: CDR1 MDHEN, CDR2 SYDVKM. V gave up 5 bases and J gave up 2 bases, with 19 bases separating them. The CDR3 sequence: CASSGWYRTPTYEQYF. The CDR3 nucleotides read TGTGCCAGCAGTGGCTGGTACCGGACACCGACCTACGAGCAGTACTTC. Full variable domain (remainder filled in from reference TRBV28 and TRBJ2-7): DVKVTQSSRYLVKRTGEKVFLECVQDMDHENMFWYRQDPGLGLRLIYFSYDVKMKEKGDIPEGYSVSREKKERFSLILESASTNQTSMYLCASSGWYRTPTYEQYFGPGTRLTVT.

The chain recombines TRBV19 with TRBJ2-7; the match to TRBD2 covers 13 bases. V lost 0 bases to trimming and J lost 2 bases; unmatched junction nucleotides: 1. The CDR3 runs 16 residues. Germline lookup yields CDR1 LNHDA and CDR2 SQIVND (reference sequence). The CDR3 here is CASSIDGLAGAYEQYF. CDR3 nucleotides: TGTGCCAGTAGTATAGATGGACTAGCGGGGGCCTACGAGCAGTACTTC.

This clone was found once. The gene calls are TRBV7-9 and TRBJ2-7; 10 bases fit TRBD1. The germline gives CDR1 SEHNR, CDR2 FQNEAQ (reference sequence). V dropped 5 bases and J dropped 5; count of bases not matched to a gene: 6. The CDR3 totals 14 residues. CDR3 nucleotide sequence: TGTGCCAGCAGCCCGGGACAGGGGAAAGACGAGCAGTACTTC. Its translation is CASSPGQGKDEQYF.

The V call is TRBV5-5, the J call TRBJ2-7; D unclear. The V end was cut by 4 bases, the J end by 5 bases, with 10 bases between. This CDR3 has 12 amino acids. The germline V gene has CDR1 SGHKS and CDR2 YYEKEE (reference sequence). The CDR3 here is CASSPYPNEQYF. The CDR3, as DNA: TGTGCCAGCAGCCCCTACCCCAACGAGCAGTACTTC.

This clone has only one observation. V usage is TRBV6-5 and J usage is TRBJ1-2, with D hard to call. The CDR3 runs 15 residues. The V and J ends lost 4 bases and 8 bases respectively, with 20 bases between them. CDR1 is MNHEY and CDR2 is SVGAGI in the germline V gene. The CDR3 loop reads CASSFPQRQGLGYTF. CDR3 bases: TGTGCCAGCAGTTTTCCCCAGCGCCAAGGACTCGGCTACACCTTC.

V usage is TRBV18 and J usage is TRBJ2-5, with 9 positions matching TRBD1. From germline, CDR1 is KGHSH and CDR2 LQKENI. Unmatched junction bases numbered 9, after V lost 3 bases and J lost 1 base. This CDR3 is 17 amino acids long. The CDR3 DNA sequence: TGTGCCAGCTCACCTTACGGGACAGGGATAAGCCAAGAGACCCAGTACTTC. Translated, it gives CASSPYGTGISQETQYF.

This clone occurred once. The gene calls are TRBV28 and TRBJ1-6; D perhaps matches TRBD1 (6 bases). Germline CDR1 reads MDHEN; CDR2 reads SYDVKM. This CDR3 contains 17 residues. The V gene lost 4 bases and the J gene lost 2 bases, with 15 bases spanning the gap. The CDR3 region is CASSSPQGGAYNSPLHF. The CDR3 DNA reads TGTGCCAGCAGTTCTCCCCAAGGGGGAGCCTATAATTCACCCCTCCACTTT.

DNA for the CDR3: TGTGCCAGCAGATGGACTAGCGGGAGCTCCTACGAGCAGTACTTC. Residues: CASRWTSGSSYEQYF. The chain couples TRBV6-5 to TRBJ2-7; TRBD2 aligns across 13 bases. There are 15 residues in the CDR3. V dropped 6 bases and J dropped 0; count of bases not matched to a gene: 2. Germline V lookup: CDR1 MNHEY, CDR2 SVGAGI.

V is TRBV18 and J is TRBJ2-5; tentatively, D is TRBD1 (6 bases). The CDR3 has 13 amino acids. V shed 4 bases and J shed 2 bases, with 8 bases lying between them. Germline V gives CDR1 KGHSH, CDR2 LQKENI. Here the CDR3 reads CASSLQGQETQYF. The CDR3 bases are TGTGCCAGCTCACTACAGGGACAAGAGACCCAGTACTTC.

J is TRBJ1-6 and V is TRBV28, with 11 bases aligning to TRBD1. The length of the CDR3 is 15 residues. The junction had 4 bases not matched to a gene; V was cut back by 2 bases and J by 10 bases. Germline CDR1 and CDR2: MDHEN and SYDVKM. CDR3: CASSLGTGGRSPLHF. CDR3 nucleotides: TGTGCCAGCAGTTTAGGGACAGGGGGTAGGTCACCCCTCCACTTT. Full variable domain (remainder filled in from reference TRBV28 and TRBJ1-6): DVKVTQSSRYLVKRTGEKVFLECVQDMDHENMFWYRQDPGLGLRLIYFSYDVKMKEKGDIPEGYSVSREKKERFSLILESASTNQTSMYLCASSLGTGGRSPLHFGNGTRLTVT.

The rearrangement links TRBV6-2 or TRBV6-3 to TRBJ2-4, with TRBD2 matching over 10 bases. Germline trimming cut 6 bases from V and 8 bases from J; bases unmatched to any gene: 19. CDR1 is MNHEY, CDR2 SVGEGT, per germline. The CDR3 extends over 18 amino acids. The CDR3 region is CASSRLLSGRVYLDIQYF. DNA of the CDR3: TGTGCCAGCAGCCGACTACTAAGCGGGAGGGTTTATCTGGACATTCAGTACTTC.

The chain uses TRBV27 and TRBJ2-2; TRBD2 agrees at 12 bases. V lost 7 bases to trimming and J lost 3 bases; unmatched junction nucleotides: 9. CDR1 and CDR2 from the germline V gene are MNHEY and SMNVEV (reference sequence). The CDR3 runs 17 residues. The DNA of the CDR3 is TGTGCCAGCACCCGGACTAGCGGGGACTGGCACACCGGGGAGCTGTTTTTT. As protein: CASTRTSGDWHTGELFF.

The chain carries TRBV28 and TRBJ2-3; 9 bases fit TRBD2. The junction had 12 bases not matched to a gene; V was cut back by 6 bases and J by 5 bases. Germline V gene lookup returns CDR1 MDHEN and CDR2 SYDVKM. This CDR3 region has 16 residues. The CDR3 coding sequence is TGTGCCAGCAGAGATACTGGACTAGCGATCCGAGATACGCAGTATTTT. Translating it yields CASRDTGLAIRDTQYF.

The sample holds one count of this clone. This chain connects TRBV7-2 to TRBJ2-2; D might be TRBD2 (6 bases). Germline V lookup: CDR1 SGHTA, CDR2 FQGNSA. The CDR3 is 14 residues long. V lost 5 bases, J lost 8 bases, and 15 bases lay in between. The chain's CDR3 is CASSPPGRGGELFF. The CDR3 DNA reads TGTGCCAGCAGCCCCCCTGGTCGGGGGGGGGAGCTGTTTTTT. Based on the CDR3 plus reference TRBV7-2 and TRBJ2-2, the full variable domain is GAGVSQSPSNKVTEKGKDVELRCDPISGHTALYWYRQSLGQGLEFLIYFQGNSAPDKSGLPSDRFSAERTGGSVSTLTIQRTQQEDSAVYLCASSPPGRGGELFFGEGSRLTVL.

This chain connects TRBV7-8 to TRBJ2-6; 8 nucleotides align to TRBD2. Germline assignment: CDR1 SGHVS and CDR2 FQNEAQ. The CDR3 contains 19 residues. Trimming at V came to 2 bases and at J to 0 bases, leaving 9 bases not matched to a gene. In DNA form, the CDR3 reads TGTGCCAGCAGCTTACCACAAGCGGGAGAGCCCTCTGGGGCCAACGTCCTGACTTTC. Translating it yields CASSLPQAGEPSGANVLTF.

The genes are TRBV7-9 and TRBJ1-5; 7 nucleotides line up with TRBD1. CDR1 is SEHNR, CDR2 FQNEAQ, per germline (reference sequence). With 4 bases clipped from V and 7 bases from J, the junction kept 13 bases outside the gene matches. This CDR3 is 16 amino acids long. The CDR3 here is CASSSTTGRTGQPQHF. CDR3 nucleotide sequence: TGTGCCAGCAGCTCGACGACAGGGAGGACAGGACAGCCCCAGCATTTT.

The rearrangement links TRBV7-9 to TRBJ1-3, with D maybe TRBD1 (5 bases). Deletions cut 4 bases from V and 3 bases from J, with 22 bases between. The CDR3 is 18 amino acids. The germline V gene has CDR1 SEHNR and CDR2 FQNEAQ (reference sequence). The CDR3 sequence is CASSSRLSPGEVGNTIYF. As DNA, the CDR3 is TGTGCCAGCAGCTCCAGACTGAGTCCGGGGGAAGTTGGAAACACCATATATTTT.

The chain combines TRBV7-9 with TRBJ2-1; no reliable D call. The CDR3 spans 12 residues. CDR1 and CDR2 (germline): SEHNR, FQNEAQ (reference sequence). V lost 3 bases and J lost 8, with 8 bases in between. Here the CDR3 reads CASSFSRDEQFF. The CDR3 bases are TGTGCCAGCAGCTTTAGTCGGGATGAGCAGTTCTTC.

The gene calls are TRBV5-4 and TRBJ2-1, with 8 bases matching TRBD1. Germline-derived CDR1 and CDR2 are SGHNT and YYREEE (reference sequence). The CDR3 totals 15 residues. Trimming at V came to 3 bases and at J to 4 bases, leaving 6 bases not matched to a gene. This CDR3 is CASSSRQGMYNEQFF. The CDR3 DNA is TGTGCCAGCAGCTCAAGACAGGGGATGTACAATGAGCAGTTCTTC. The full variable domain, with the rest looked up from reference TRBV5-4 and TRBJ2-1, is ETGVTQSPTHLIKTRGQQVTLRCSSQSGHNTVSWYQQALGQGPQFIFQYYREEENGRGNFPPRFSGLQFPNYSSELNVNALELDDSALYLCASSSRQGMYNEQFFGPGTRLTVL.

This chain links TRBV7-2 with TRBJ2-1; possible D gene TRBD2, 6 bases. The V end lost 4 bases, the J end lost 4 bases, and 14 bases lay between the germline ends. The V gene's germline CDR1 is SGHTA and CDR2 FQGNSA. The length of the CDR3 is 15 residues. CDR3 protein: CASSSSGTDYNEQFF. CDR3 DNA sequence: TGTGCCAGCAGCTCCTCCGGGACTGATTACAATGAGCAGTTCTTC.

The gene calls are TRBV7-9 and TRBJ1-1; 7 nucleotides match TRBD1. The J segment lost 7 bases and the V segment lost 5 bases, leaving 13 bases of the junction unmatched. Germline V gives CDR1 SEHNR, CDR2 FQNEAQ (reference sequence). The CDR3 has 15 amino acids. CDR3 residues: CASSLVEQGRGEAFF. CDR3 bases: TGTGCCAGCAGCCTGGTCGAACAGGGGCGGGGTGAAGCTTTCTTT.

The chain combines TRBV7-9 with TRBJ1-1; no clear D gene. The V end lost 1 base, the J end lost 2 bases, and 5 bases lay between the germline ends. The germline V gene has CDR1 SEHNR and CDR2 FQNEAQ (reference sequence). The CDR3 spans 13 residues. The chain's CDR3 is CASSLDSNTEAFF. The CDR3 DNA sequence: TGTGCCAGCAGCTTAGACAGCAACACTGAAGCTTTCTTT.

The CDR3: CAGDRGGYEQYF. The DNA of the CDR3 is TGTGCCGGAGACAGGGGAGGCTACGAGCAGTACTTC. V gene TRBV30 combines with J gene TRBJ2-7, with 8 bases that match TRBD1. Trimming removed 8 bases from V and 3 bases from J; junction bases left unmatched: 6. CDR3 length: 12 residues. Germline CDR1 reads GTSNPN; CDR2 reads SVGIG (reference sequence).

The V and J genes are TRBV7-9 and TRBJ2-5, with D tentatively TRBD2 (6 bases). Per the germline V gene, CDR1 is SEHNR and CDR2 is FQNEAQ (reference sequence). The CDR3 consists of 15 residues. V lost 2 bases and J lost 2, with 12 bases in between. In nucleotides, the CDR3 is TGTGCCAGCAGCTTACCCAGCGGGTTACAAGAGACCCAGTACTTC. Protein product: CASSLPSGLQETQYF.

The chain employs TRBV11-1 and TRBJ1-6, with D maybe TRBD1 (5 bases). V lost 0 bases to trimming and J lost 8 bases, with 8 bases between them. Germline CDR1 and CDR2: SGHAT and FQDESV (reference sequence). The CDR3 covers 14 residues. Here the CDR3 reads CASSLAGVDSPLHF. CDR3 coding DNA: TGTGCCAGCAGCTTAGCAGGGGTCGATTCACCCCTCCACTTT.

This chain joins TRBV7-2 and TRBJ1-5, with 8 bases aligning to TRBD1. The CDR3 sequence is 16 residues long. V gave up 2 bases and J gave up 0 bases; unmatched junction bases: 3. From germline, CDR1 is SGHTA and CDR2 FQGNSA. CDR3 residues: CASSLRTGFSNQPQHF. The CDR3 nucleotides read TGTGCCAGCAGCTTACGGACAGGGTTTAGCAATCAGCCCCAGCATTTT.